These 8 T cell receptor beta chains share one sample of origin, sequenced in a study of Graves' ophthalmopathy and Graves' hyperthyroidism. TCR beta CDR3 regions were amplified from RNA transcripts. HTBI-primed first-round RT-PCR preceded second-round multiplex PCR. TCRdb analysed the multiplex PCR reads with MiXCR anew, one entry per CDR3 protein. The sample has over a million distinct CDR3 sequences; about 36% are singletons. Sequencing was carried out using peripheral blood or thyroid tissue (not recorded which). Receptor source: an adult man with Graves' hyperthyroidism.

The table lists this clonotype with many counts. V is TRBV5-1 and J is TRBJ1-2; TRBD1 might be the D (6 bases). Trimming left V 3 bases short and J 6 bases short, with 18 bases between. The CDR3 length is 15 residues. From germline, CDR1 is SGHRS and CDR2 YFSETQ. CDR3 nucleotides: TGCGCCAGCAGCTCATATTACCGGGACACCAATGGCTACACCTTC. Translated: CASSSYYRDTNGYTF.

This clonotype appeared many times. The chain couples TRBV19 to TRBJ2-7; weak D call: TRBD1 (7 bases). Germline CDR1 LNHDA, CDR2 SQIVND (reference sequence). V was pared by 5 bases and J by 3 bases, with 11 bases between. The CDR3 totals 13 residues. CDR3: CASSPRGVYEQYF. In nucleotides, the CDR3 is TGTGCCAGTAGTCCCAGGGGGGTCTACGAGCAGTACTTC.

The chain combines TRBV11-2 with TRBJ1-1, with 9 bases aligning to TRBD1. CDR3 length: 15 amino acids. Trimming at V came to 5 bases and at J to 9 bases, leaving 13 bases not matched to a gene. Germline V gene lookup returns CDR1 SGHAT and CDR2 FQNNGV. CDR3 sequence: CASSARLTGGGQAFF. The DNA for the CDR3 is TGTGCCAGCAGCGCCCGGTTAACAGGGGGCGGGCAAGCTTTCTTT.

This clonotype occurred a few times. Mismatch with germline at one junction end may stem from a read error. The chain joins TRBV10-3 to TRBJ2-7; D may be TRBD2 (6 bases). The CDR3 loop spans 14 amino acids. CDR1 and CDR2 from the germline V gene are ENHRY and SYGVKD. Written as DNA, the CDR3 is TGTGCCATCGGTGACTTATCCGGGAGAGACGAGCAGTACTTC. Its protein product is CAIGDLSGRDEQYF.

This clonotype has a handful of counts. The chain has TRBV6-5 and TRBJ2-2, with D perhaps matching TRBD2 (5 bases). The CDR3 has 15 amino acids. Germline CDR1 and CDR2: MNHEY and SVGAGI. Between the trimmed V and J ends, which lost 5 bases and 5 bases, there was a span of 15 bases. CDR3 sequence: CASSHGPTGTGELFF. The CDR3 bases are TGTGCCAGCAGTCACGGCCCTACGGGGACCGGGGAGCTGTTTTTT.

This clonotype was detected only a few times. The genes are TRBV4-1 and TRBJ1-5; tentatively, D is TRBD1 (6 bases). V lost 3 bases, J lost 6 bases, and 12 bases lay in between. Germline V gene data show CDR1 as MGHRA and CDR2 as YSYEKL. This CDR3 has 14 residues. The CDR3 bases are TGCGCCAGCAGCCAGCAGGGGAAGTTTCAGCCCCAGCATTTT. As protein: CASSQQGKFQPQHF.

To note about this clonotype: This may be a read error: a much more frequent sequence differs by one nucleotide. The CDR3 loop is CTSSTGVREQYF. Here the CDR3 DNA reads TGTACCAGCAGCACGGGAGTGAGGGAGCAGTACTTC. The gene calls are TRBV7-2 and TRBJ2-7; weak D call: TRBD2 (6 bases). Germline CDR1 and CDR2: SGHTA and FQGNSA. This CDR3 region has 12 residues. Trimming cost V 5 bases and J 7 bases, with 12 bases left between them.

About this clonotype: The conserved phenylalanine or tryptophan normally closing the CDR3 is absent here, so this likely arose from a read error. The limits of the CDR3 on the DNA are not certain, so only TCRdb's listed CDR3 is given. V is TRBV29-1 and J is TRBJ1-1. The CDR3 is 9 residues long, counting both termini. Germline loops: CDR1 SQVTM, CDR2 ANQGSEA. The CDR3 region is CSVVIWTAD.